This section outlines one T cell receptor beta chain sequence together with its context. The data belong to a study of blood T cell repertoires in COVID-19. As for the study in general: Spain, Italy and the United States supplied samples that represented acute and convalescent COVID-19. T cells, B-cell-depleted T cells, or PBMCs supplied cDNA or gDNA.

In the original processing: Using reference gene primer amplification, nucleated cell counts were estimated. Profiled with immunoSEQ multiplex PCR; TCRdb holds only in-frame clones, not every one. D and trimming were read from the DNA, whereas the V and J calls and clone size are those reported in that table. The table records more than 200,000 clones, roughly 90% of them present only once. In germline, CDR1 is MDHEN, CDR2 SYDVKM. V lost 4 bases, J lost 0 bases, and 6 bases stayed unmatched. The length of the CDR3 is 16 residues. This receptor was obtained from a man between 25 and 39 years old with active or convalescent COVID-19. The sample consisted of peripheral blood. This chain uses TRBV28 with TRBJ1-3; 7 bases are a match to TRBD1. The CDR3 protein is CASSSRDRLSGNTIYF. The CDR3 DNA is TGTGCCAGCAGTTCCCGGGACAGACTCTCTGGAAACACCATATATTTT.